This TCR beta chain is from a study of cytomegalovirus exposure and HLA in healthy donors. CDR1 is SGHAT and CDR2 is FQNNGV in the germline V gene. Trimming took 1 base from V and 6 from J; bases not matched to a gene: 8. The CDR3 totals 15 residues. This PCR relied on a set of 60 Vbeta primers and 13 Jbeta primers. Some clones are missing from TCRdb's copy, which holds only in-frame ones; the method was immunoSEQ multiplex PCR. Here the sample spans approximately 150,000 clones, over 60% being singletons. This sequence originates from a middle-aged man in good health and CMV-seronegative. This sequence joins TRBV11-2 and TRBJ2-7; 8 bases map to TRBD1. The sample consisted of PBMCs. The CDR3 coding sequence is TGTGCCAGCAGCTTAGTCCCCCAGGGGGCGGGCGAGCAGTACTTC. It codes for CASSLVPQGAGEQYF.